The 5 T cell receptor beta chains in this list originate from one sample, sequenced in a study of blood T cell repertoires in COVID-19. Sequencing used immunoSEQ multiplex PCR; TCRdb keeps in-frame clones, though not all of them. The sample contains some 420,000 clones, 75% to 90% of which appear only once. What was sequenced was PBMCs or T cells enriched from blood (not recorded which). All receptors come from a man between 25 and 39 years old who had recovered from COVID-19.

The gene calls are TRBV16 and TRBJ2-4; D might be TRBD1 (8 bases). The CDR3 runs to 14 residues. Germline V gene data show CDR1 as KGHSY and CDR2 as FQNENV. The V gene lost 1 base and the J gene lost 8 bases, with 12 bases spanning the gap. The CDR3, as DNA: TGTGCCAGCAGCCAATGGACAGGGAGGGACATTCAGTACTTC. Protein sequence: CASSQWTGRDIQYF.

The rearrangement uses TRBV29-1 and TRBJ1-1, with D possibly matching TRBD1 (6 bases). Germline V lookup: CDR1 SQVTM, CDR2 ANQGSEA. Trimming took 0 bases from V and 3 from J, leaving 14 bases between them. The CDR3 runs to 15 residues. CDR3: CSVEDVWGQDTEAFF. The CDR3 DNA reads TGCAGCGTTGAAGATGTGTGGGGGCAGGACACTGAAGCTTTCTTT.

The genes are TRBV5-1 and TRBJ1-1; D may be TRBD1 (5 bases). V was shortened by 7 bases and J by 2 bases, with 15 bases between the two germline ends. The length of the CDR3 is 14 residues. Germline assignment: CDR1 SGHRS and CDR2 YFSETQ. The CDR3 protein is CASRREGPNTEAFF. CDR3 DNA sequence: TGCGCCAGCCGAAGGGAGGGACCAAACACTGAAGCTTTCTTT. Combining the CDR3 with reference TRBV5-1 and TRBJ1-1 gives the whole variable domain KAGVTQTPRYLIKTRGQQVTLSCSPISGHRSVSWYQQTPGQGLQFLFEYFSETQRNKGNFPGRFSGRQFSNSRSEMNVSTLELGDSALYLCASRREGPNTEAFFGQGTRLTVV.

This chain joins TRBV5-1 and TRBJ2-2, with 9 nucleotides matching TRBD1. The CDR3 sequence is 16 residues long. Per the germline V gene, CDR1 is SGHRS and CDR2 is YFSETQ. After removal of 0 bases from V and 7 bases from J, the junction contained 7 bases not matched to a gene. CDR3 in amino acids: CASSLDVDRGFGELFF. In DNA form, the CDR3 reads TGCGCCAGCAGCTTGGACGTGGACAGGGGTTTCGGGGAGCTGTTTTTT. Combining the CDR3 with reference TRBV5-1 and TRBJ2-2 gives the whole variable domain KAGVTQTPRYLIKTRGQQVTLSCSPISGHRSVSWYQQTPGQGLQFLFEYFSETQRNKGNFPGRFSGRQFSNSRSEMNVSTLELGDSALYLCASSLDVDRGFGELFFGEGSRLTVL.

The V call is TRBV6-6, the J call TRBJ2-3, with 11 bases identical to TRBD2. The CDR3 runs 14 residues. The J segment lost 6 bases and the V segment lost 7 bases, leaving 6 bases of the junction unmatched. Germline assignment: CDR1 MNHNY and CDR2 SVGAGI (reference sequence). The CDR3 DNA sequence: TGTGCCAGCAAACTAGCGGGAGCGAGCGATACGCAGTATTTT. It translates to CASKLAGASDTQYF.